The clone carrying this T cell receptor (beta chain) was seen ten or more times. As yet, its antigen is unknown. Attachment of unique molecular identifiers was made to individual cDNA molecules. MiXCR was run by TCRdb on the 5' RACE reads, yielding one entry per CDR3 protein. The sample shows some 30,000 distinct CDR3 sequences, 3.9% of them seen only once. The data derive from a study of early T cells in non-severe SARS-CoV-2 infection. Study-level background: The sequenced material was bulk RNA from unsorted whole blood, and its chains were unpaired. Broader study findings: Using VDJdb, the matching emphasized anti-spike CD8 responses while missing private and CD4 specificities.

Germline V CDR1 and CDR2: MNHNY, SVGAGI (reference sequence). V lost 6 bases and J 3 bases, leaving 11 bases between the germline ends. CDR3 length equals 14 residues. The chain links TRBV6-6 to TRBJ2-2; weak D call: TRBD1 (6 bases). Sequencing input: whole blood. The source of this sequence is an adult who was a healthcare worker with PCR-confirmed SARS-CoV-2 infection or an uninfected control (not recorded which). The CDR3 DNA sequence: TGTGCCAGCAGCCCTACAGGGTACACCGGGGAGCTGTTTTTT. Protein product: CASSPTGYTGELFF.